The 3 T cell receptor beta chains presented below share a single source sample, sequenced in a study of cytotoxic CD8 clonotypes in ibrutinib-treated CLL. Here immunoSEQ multiplex PCR was the method, and the copy in TCRdb shows in-frame clones only, minus some. The sample consists of 110,000 to 150,000 clones, about 76% of them appearing once. The sample was PBMCs, taken after 24 months of ibrutinib treatment. These receptors were obtained from a human donor with chronic lymphocytic leukemia.

The chain is built from TRBV6-5 and TRBJ2-7, with D unclear. CDR1 is MNHEY, CDR2 SVGAGI, per germline. The length of the CDR3 is 14 residues. The ends were cut back, 4 bases at V and 7 bases at J, with 17 bases in the middle. The CDR3 sequence is CASSSKPVRVEQYF. CDR3 coding DNA: TGTGCCAGCAGTTCCAAGCCCGTTCGGGTTGAGCAGTACTTC.

The CDR3 reads CASSVTGVGANVLTF. Written as DNA, the CDR3 is TGTGCCAGCAGTGTAACAGGGGTTGGGGCCAACGTCCTGACTTTC. This chain connects TRBV2 to TRBJ2-6, with 7 bases lining up with TRBD1. Germline V CDR1 and CDR2: SNHLY, FYNNEI. The CDR3 extends over 15 amino acids. With 4 bases clipped from V and 3 bases from J, the junction kept 3 bases outside the gene matches.

This clone was counted only a few times. J is TRBJ1-5 and V is TRBV2; TRBD1 matches 7 bases. Germline V lookup: CDR1 SNHLY, CDR2 FYNNEI. J was trimmed by 2 bases and V by 6 bases; bases with no gene match: 10. This CDR3 contains 16 residues. Here the CDR3 DNA reads TGTGCCAGCAGGGCAACAGGGGACCCAGGCAATCAGCCCCAGCATTTT. Translating gives CASRATGDPGNQPQHF.